A few counts support the clone carrying this T cell receptor beta chain. Antigen specificity is unknown. The sample originates from a study of T cells after yellow fever vaccination. Study-wide findings and caveats: Few clonotypes appeared in both CD4 and CD8 compartments. Reappearance after the booster was observed for most primary-vaccination clones (roughly 97% CD4, over 70% CD8).

Template switching with 5'RACE generated the TCR cDNA and added a universal primer site and UMIs. MiXCR, applied by TCRdb to the 5' RACE reads, yields one record per CDR3 protein. The sample lists over 200,000 distinct CDR3 sequences; 6.7% were seen once. The CDR3 sequence is 15 residues long. V shed 1 base and J 9 bases; nucleotides not matched to a gene: 8. CDR1 LNHDA and CDR2 SQIVND come from the germline V gene (reference sequence). This specimen consisted of CD4+ T cells sorted from PBMCs, obtained on the day of the yellow fever booster vaccination. The V and J genes are TRBV19 and TRBJ2-1; 8 nucleotides line up with TRBD2. The TCR originated in a man aged 30 to 45 who received the YFV17D yellow fever vaccine. The CDR3 here is CASSIAGGRWSEQFF. The CDR3 bases are TGTGCCAGTAGTATAGCTGGCGGGAGGTGGAGTGAGCAGTTCTTC.